This entry concerns a single TCR beta chain. Its target is not known. Total RNA, at least 6 micrograms per sample, was extracted from PBMCs. The sample is drawn from a study of blood T cells in healthy people across ages. The study, taken as a whole, reports: Naive T cell percentage by flow cytometry tracked strongly with beta diversity. Conclusively comparing naive with antigen-experienced cells was impossible with unsorted PBMCs.

Next came a second PCR, run for about 6 to 11 cycles, which used a sample-barcoded 5' primer along with a J-beta primer mix. TCRdb fed the 5' RACE reads into MiXCR, producing one record per CDR3 protein. The sample contains roughly 1.7 million distinct CDR3 sequences, roughly 30% of which appear only once. The trim removed 6 bases at V and 4 bases at J, leaving 3 bases unmatched. The CDR3 sequence is 13 residues long. Germline loops: CDR1 MNHEY, CDR2 SVGAGI. This clonotype was sampled from a woman aged 25 to 39 in good health. Sequencing used blood. The V call is TRBV6-5, the J call TRBJ1-5; 7 bases are shared with TRBD1. As DNA, the CDR3 is TGTGCCAGCAGGTCACAGGGGAATCAGCCCCAGCATTTT. The encoded protein is CASRSQGNQPQHF.